Presented here are 5 T cell receptor beta chains from one specimen sequenced in a study of CD8+CD57+ T cells in acquired aplastic anemia. The use of genomic DNA as template underpinned the TCR beta VDJ and CDR3 profiling. TCRdb redid the calling of the reads with MiXCR, one entry per CDR3 protein. Counted here are about 170,000 distinct CDR3 sequences, under 75% occurring once; the ten biggest clones make up about 50%. Input material: sorted CD4+, CD8+, or CD8+CD57+ T cells (not recorded which) from PBMCs. These receptors came from a human donor in good health.

This clonotype was recorded only once. The chain uses TRBV29-1 and TRBJ1-4, with D possibly being TRBD1 (6 bases). The V gene's germline CDR1 is SQVTM and CDR2 ANQGSEA. V was pared by 6 bases and J by 7 bases, with 12 bases between. CDR3 length: 12 amino acids. The CDR3 here is CSVEGGSEKLFF. The CDR3 coding sequence is TGCAGCGTCGAGGGGGGGAGTGAAAAACTGTTTTTT.

The chain is built from TRBV2 and TRBJ1-1, with a tentative D call TRBD1 (5 bases). V lost 7 bases, J lost 11 bases, and 17 bases lay in between. The CDR3 extends over 12 amino acids. The V gene's germline CDR1 is SNHLY and CDR2 FYNNEI. CDR3 in DNA: TGTGCCAGCACCATCAAGGGAGGGGATGCTTTCTTT. Amino acid sequence: CASTIKGGDAFF.

This clonotype has a count of ten or more. The V call is TRBV7-2, the J call TRBJ2-1; D is unresolved. Germline V gene sequence: CDR1 SGHTA, CDR2 FQGNSA. The V end lost 0 bases, the J end lost 8 bases, and 14 bases lay between the germline ends. The CDR3 is made up of 15 amino acids. This chain's CDR3 is CASSLARSIGDEQFF. In DNA, the CDR3 is TGTGCCAGCAGCTTAGCGAGGAGTATAGGCGATGAGCAGTTCTTC.

The chain combines TRBV7-2 with TRBJ2-5, with TRBD2 identical over 11 bases. The germline V gene encodes CDR1 SGHTA and CDR2 FQGNSA. The CDR3 spans 18 residues. The V gene end was trimmed by 2 bases and the J gene end by 7 bases; junction bases not matched to a gene: 15. The CDR3 loop reads CASSLRSSGGGPGGTQYF. CDR3 DNA: TGTGCCAGCAGCTTACGGAGTAGCGGGGGGGGACCGGGTGGGACCCAGTACTTC.

This clonotype was recorded at least ten times. The chain uses TRBV9 and TRBJ1-5; possible D gene TRBD1, 6 bases. Trimming took off 5 bases at V and 6 bases at J, with 18 bases between the two ends. The length of the CDR3 is 15 residues. Germline CDR1 is SGDLS and CDR2 is YYNGEE. The CDR3 DNA reads as TGTGCCAGCAGTGCTCAGGGGAAAAGGGGTCAGCCCCAGCATTTT. Its protein product is CASSAQGKRGQPQHF.